Below, one TCR beta chain is given with its context. As yet, its antigen is unknown. This sample is drawn from a study of vaccination effects on CD4 cells after COVID-19. Study-wide results and limits: Healthy vaccinees showed cross-reactivity with common cold coronaviruses in only 1 of 255 vaccine-induced clones. Relatively few convalescent patients took part in the study, which had no early post-infection timepoints. Marked clonal contraction was seen late after vaccination (in both infection- and vaccine-induced clones).

Using viral peptide pools, the ViraFEST assay grew out antigen-specific CD4+ T cells prior to sequencing. CD4+ T cells were isolated after less than 13 days of culture. A half-medium replacement with IL-2 medium was carried out on days 3 and 7. Repertoires were generated with immunoSEQ multiplex PCR, while TCRdb's copy carries only in-frame clones and drops some. This sample yields roughly 76,000 clones, of which roughly 72% are seen a single time; 1.5% to 2% belongs to the top ten. Germline V gene lookup returns CDR1 SGHRS and CDR2 YFSETQ. The CDR3 spans 15 residues. V shed 4 bases and J 0 bases; nucleotides not matched to a gene: 5.

The chain combines TRBV5-1 with TRBJ2-5; TRBD2 matches at 8 bases. This receptor was obtained from a human donor who received a COVID-19 vaccine. Source: CD4+ T cells from PBMCs cultured with HCoV-229E spike peptides, taken before COVID-19 vaccination. CDR3 sequence reads: CASSNKGLDQETQYF. In nucleotides, the CDR3 is TGCGCCAGCAGCAACAAGGGACTAGACCAAGAGACCCAGTACTTC.